This TCR beta chain was found in a study of blood T cell repertoires in COVID-19. The overall study: The United States, Italy and Spain supplied acute and convalescent COVID-19 samples. The analysed material was cDNA or gDNA that came from T cells, B-cell-depleted T cells, or PBMCs.

Assay used: immunoSEQ multiplex PCR; TCRdb lists only in-frame clones, some missing. This table holds fewer than 200,000 clones, around four fifths found once. Seattle's cohort entered during active infection and was followed longitudinally. This receptor was obtained from a woman aged 65 to 85 with COVID-19, enrolled during active disease. The sequenced material came from peripheral blood.

Written as DNA, the CDR3 is TGTGCCAGCAGCTCGAGGACTAGCGGGAGCGATGAGCAGTTCTTC. The encoded protein is CASSSRTSGSDEQFF. This sequence joins TRBV11-3 and TRBJ2-1, with 13 bases matching TRBD2. CDR1 SGHNT and CDR2 YENEEA come from the germline V gene. V was pared by 4 bases and J by 8 bases, with 5 bases of the junction left unmatched. The CDR3 consists of 15 residues.